This T cell receptor beta chain was profiled in a study of T cell responses to AZD1222 COVID-19 vaccine. Study-wide points: Clonal diversity may have been underestimated, and the donors were mostly white British, with more females than males. The breadth and depth of Spike-specific TCRs increased once two AZD1222 doses had been given.

Concerning this clone itself: Its antigen is undetermined.

The repertoire was sequenced with immunoSEQ multiplex PCR; TCRdb's copy has only in-frame clones and lacks some. The sample shows approximately 110,000 clones, 70% to 90% of them seen only once. Germline CDR1 is LNHDA and CDR2 is SQIVND (reference sequence). Trimming cost V 7 bases and J 6 bases; bases outside gene matches: 17. This CDR3 contains 16 residues. Samples with a second dose at about 4 or about 12 weeks were pooled together. The chain joins TRBV19 to TRBJ1-2; TRBD1 aligns across 7 bases. This specimen was peripheral blood, taken 28 days after the second AZD1222 dose. The receptor was isolated from an adult who received the AZD1222 COVID-19 vaccine. The chain's CDR3 is CASTPLAGQSRNGYTF. Here the CDR3 DNA reads TGTGCCAGTACCCCTCTCGCGGGACAGAGCAGAAATGGCTACACCTTC.